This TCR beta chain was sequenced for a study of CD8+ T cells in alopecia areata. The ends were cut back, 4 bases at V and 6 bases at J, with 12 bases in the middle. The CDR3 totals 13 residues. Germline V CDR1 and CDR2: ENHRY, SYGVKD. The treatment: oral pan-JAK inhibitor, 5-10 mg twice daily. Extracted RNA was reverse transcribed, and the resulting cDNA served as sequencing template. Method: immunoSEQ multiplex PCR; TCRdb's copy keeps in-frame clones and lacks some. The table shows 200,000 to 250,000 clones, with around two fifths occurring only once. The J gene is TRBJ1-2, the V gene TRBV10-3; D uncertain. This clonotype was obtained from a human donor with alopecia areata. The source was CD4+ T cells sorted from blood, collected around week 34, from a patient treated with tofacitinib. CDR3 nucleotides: TGTGCCATCAGTGGACGGGAGGGTCATGGCTACACCTTC. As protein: CAISGREGHGYTF.